The source of this TCR beta chain is a study of PD-1 blockade in classical Hodgkin lymphoma. Details on this clone: Its antigen remains unknown.

All trial patients relapsed after autologous stem cell transplantation. The study recorded best responses of complete response, partial response or progressive disease. The CDR3 consists of 15 residues. V was trimmed by 1 base and J by 5 bases, leaving 15 bases between them. Germline V gene lookup returns CDR1 SGDLS and CDR2 YYNGEE. Broader study findings: Prior to therapy, complete responders displayed diversity much like that of newly diagnosed patients. Those patients who began receiving nivolumab less than 1 year after ASCT had lower diversity, and they were excluded. CD4+ TCR diversity climbed significantly by C4D1, unlike CD8+ TCR diversity.

Produced via immunoSEQ multiplex PCR; TCRdb's table is partial and in-frame only. The profile shows about 61,000 clones, 80% to 90% of them singletons. The sample consisted of peripheral blood mononuclear cells (PBMCs), taken at baseline. The V gene is TRBV9, the J gene TRBJ1-2, with a tentative D call TRBD1 (5 bases). The source of this sequence is a human donor with classical Hodgkin lymphoma. CDR3 amino acids: CASSVLPGASYGYTF. The CDR3 DNA is TGTGCCAGCAGCGTACTCCCCGGGGCCTCGTATGGCTACACCTTC.